This T cell receptor (beta chain) was documented in a study of CD8+CD57+ T cells in acquired aplastic anemia. Findings and caveats of the study: Patients and healthy controls showed no significant CD8+ Simpson's diversity difference. Twenty-nine CD8+ CDR3 sequences were shared between patients and controls.

Regarding this clonotype: Antigen: not known.

The V end was cut by 6 bases, the J end by 3 bases, with 12 bases between. CDR3 length: 14 residues. CDR1 SNHLY and CDR2 FYNNEI come from the germline V gene. Genomic DNA constituted the template upon which TCR beta VDJ and CDR3 profiling was performed. MiXCR, run by TCRdb on the reads, gives a single entry per CDR3 protein. This sample yields some 210,000 distinct CDR3 sequences, of which over 60% are seen a single time; 25% to 30% belongs to the top ten. Sequencing was carried out using sorted CD4+, CD8+, or CD8+CD57+ T cells (not recorded which) from PBMCs. The sequence was collected from a human donor in good health. V and J are TRBV2 and TRBJ1-5; D not certain. The CDR3: CASRVLVNNQPQHF. The CDR3 DNA reads TGTGCCAGCAGAGTTTTAGTAAACAATCAGCCCCAGCATTTT.